The entry below describes one TCR beta chain. No antigen is known for it. These data originate in a study of Ad26.COV2.S vaccination and SARS-CoV-2 variants. Study in general: Participants got Ad26.COV2.S intramuscularly, once or twice 56 days apart.

Described treatment: around 19 received Ad26.COV2.S at low or high dose, single or two shots; about 5 received placebo; per-sample allocation not given. After the first vaccine or placebo injection, samples were drawn on day 63. This person who donated was an adult of 18-55 years in Boston. Clones were sequenced by immunoSEQ multiplex PCR, and TCRdb holds only the in-frame ones, with some missing. Of hundreds of thousands of clones listed, roughly 90% are singletons. General study results and limits: Similar non-spike TCR breadth was seen in vaccine and placebo recipients.

The sequence was collected from a person aged 18-60 years who received the Ad26.COV2.S COVID-19 vaccine or a placebo. The sequences come from peripheral blood, collected in a trial of Ad26.COV2.S vaccine versus placebo.

This CDR3 is CASSLRTSGGGTEAFF. The CDR3 DNA follows: TGTGCCAGCAGCCTAAGAACCTCAGGGGGAGGCACTGAAGCTTTCTTT. The rearrangement links TRBV5-4 to TRBJ1-1, with 7 bases matching TRBD1. With 4 bases clipped from V and 4 bases from J, the junction kept 13 bases outside the gene matches. CDR1 and CDR2 from the germline V gene are SGHNT and YYREEE (reference sequence). CDR3 length equals 16 residues.